Following are 3 T cell receptor beta chains from one sample sequenced in a study of T cells in Graves' hyperthyroidism and ophthalmopathy. Amplified regions were TCR beta CDR3 sequences from RNA transcripts. Researchers ran a first-round RT-PCR on the TCR CDR3 using the HTBI primer set. TCRdb ran MiXCR on the multiplex PCR reads and lists one entry per CDR3 protein. The data contain some 360,000 distinct CDR3 sequences, over 11% of them singletons. Specimen: blood. These receptors were obtained from a woman aged 55-69 years with Graves' hyperthyroidism.

This clonotype appeared many times. This chain joins TRBV19 and TRBJ2-3, with 8 bases that match TRBD1. This CDR3 has 19 residues. With 4 bases clipped from V and 1 base from J, the junction kept 16 bases outside the gene matches. The germline V gene encodes CDR1 LNHDA and CDR2 SQIVND (reference sequence). For the CDR3, the DNA is TGTGCCAGTAGTAGACCCCGGACAGGGAAAATAGTAGGCACAGATACGCAGTATTTT. As protein: CASSRPRTGKIVGTDTQYF.

This clonotype has ten or more counts. The chain combines TRBV5-1 with TRBJ2-7; 9 bases match TRBD1. V shed 2 bases, J shed 0 bases, and the junction held 0 bases outside the gene matches. Germline V gene sequence: CDR1 SGHRS, CDR2 YFSETQ. CDR3 length: 14 residues. CDR3 sequence reads: CASSLQGASYEQYF. CDR3 DNA sequence: TGCGCCAGCAGCTTACAGGGGGCCTCCTACGAGCAGTACTTC.

This chain connects TRBV11-3 to TRBJ1-1; TRBD1 aligns across 9 bases. The CDR3 loop spans 16 amino acids. Trimming took 5 bases from V and 4 from J; bases not matched to a gene: 11. Germline-derived CDR1 and CDR2 are SGHNT and YENEEA. The CDR3 nucleotides are TGTGCCAGCAGCCTACTACAGGGGGCGACTAGCACTGAAGCTTTCTTT. Its translation is CASSLLQGATSTEAFF.